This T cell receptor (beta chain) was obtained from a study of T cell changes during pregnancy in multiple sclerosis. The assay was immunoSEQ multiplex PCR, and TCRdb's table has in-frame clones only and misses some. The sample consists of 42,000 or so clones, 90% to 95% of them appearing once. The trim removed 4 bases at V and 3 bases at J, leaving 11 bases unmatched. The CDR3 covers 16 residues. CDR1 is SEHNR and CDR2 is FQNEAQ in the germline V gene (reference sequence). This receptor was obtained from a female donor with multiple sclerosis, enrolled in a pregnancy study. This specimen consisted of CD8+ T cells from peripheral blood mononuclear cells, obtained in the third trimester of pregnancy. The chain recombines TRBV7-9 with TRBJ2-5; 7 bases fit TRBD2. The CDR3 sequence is CASSSPRASGEETQYF. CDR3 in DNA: TGTGCCAGCAGCTCGCCAAGGGCTAGCGGAGAAGAGACCCAGTACTTC.